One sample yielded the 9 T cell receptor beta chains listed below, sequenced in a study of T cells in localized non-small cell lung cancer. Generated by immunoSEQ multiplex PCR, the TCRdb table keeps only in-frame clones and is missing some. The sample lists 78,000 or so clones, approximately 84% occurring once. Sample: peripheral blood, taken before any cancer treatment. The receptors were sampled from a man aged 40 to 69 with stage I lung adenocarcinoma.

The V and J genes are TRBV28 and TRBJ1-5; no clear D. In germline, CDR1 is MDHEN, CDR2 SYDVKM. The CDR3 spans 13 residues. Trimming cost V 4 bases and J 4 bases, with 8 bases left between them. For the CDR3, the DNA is TGTGCCAGCAGTTCACCTGGGAATCAGCCCCAGCATTTT. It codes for CASSSPGNQPQHF. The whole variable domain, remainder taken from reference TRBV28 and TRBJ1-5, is DVKVTQSSRYLVKRTGEKVFLECVQDMDHENMFWYRQDPGLGLRLIYFSYDVKMKEKGDIPEGYSVSREKKERFSLILESASTNQTSMYLCASSSPGNQPQHFGDGTRLSIL.

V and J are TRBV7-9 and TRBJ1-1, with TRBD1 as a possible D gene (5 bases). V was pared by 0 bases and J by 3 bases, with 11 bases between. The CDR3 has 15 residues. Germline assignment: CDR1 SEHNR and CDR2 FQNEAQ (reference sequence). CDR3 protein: CASSLAYGGDTEAFF. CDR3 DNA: TGTGCCAGCAGCTTAGCGTACGGGGGGGACACTGAAGCTTTCTTT. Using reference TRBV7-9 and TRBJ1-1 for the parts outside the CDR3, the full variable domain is DTGVSQNPRHKITKRGQNVTFRCDPISEHNRLYWYRQTLGQGPEFLTYFQNEAQLEKSRLLSDRFSAERPKGSFSTLEIQRTEQGDSAMYLCASSLAYGGDTEAFFGQGTRLTVV.

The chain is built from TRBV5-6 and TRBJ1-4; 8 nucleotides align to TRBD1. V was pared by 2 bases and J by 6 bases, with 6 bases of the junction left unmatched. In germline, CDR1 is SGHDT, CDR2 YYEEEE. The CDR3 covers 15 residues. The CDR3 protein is CASSFKGQAHEKLFF. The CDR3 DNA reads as TGTGCCAGCAGCTTCAAGGGACAGGCGCATGAAAAACTGTTTTTT.

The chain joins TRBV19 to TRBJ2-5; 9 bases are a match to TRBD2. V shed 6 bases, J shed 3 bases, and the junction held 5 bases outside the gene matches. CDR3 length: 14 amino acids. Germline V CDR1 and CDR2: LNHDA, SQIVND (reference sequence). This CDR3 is CASSPTSGKETQYF. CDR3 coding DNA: TGTGCCAGTAGCCCGACTAGCGGAAAAGAGACCCAGTACTTC.

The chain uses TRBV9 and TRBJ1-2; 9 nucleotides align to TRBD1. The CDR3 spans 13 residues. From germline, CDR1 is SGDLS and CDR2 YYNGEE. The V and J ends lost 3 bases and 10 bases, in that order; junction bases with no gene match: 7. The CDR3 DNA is TGTGCCAGCAGCGAGGGGGGACAGGGAACCTACACCTTC. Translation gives CASSEGGQGTYTF.

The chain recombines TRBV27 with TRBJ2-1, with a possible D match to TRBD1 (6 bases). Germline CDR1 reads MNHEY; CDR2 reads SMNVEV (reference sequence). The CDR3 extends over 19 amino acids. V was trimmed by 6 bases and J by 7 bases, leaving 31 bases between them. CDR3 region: CASSITPLRQDAFRNEQFF. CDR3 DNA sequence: TGTGCCAGCAGCATAACCCCCCTTCGACAGGATGCCTTTAGGAATGAGCAGTTCTTC.

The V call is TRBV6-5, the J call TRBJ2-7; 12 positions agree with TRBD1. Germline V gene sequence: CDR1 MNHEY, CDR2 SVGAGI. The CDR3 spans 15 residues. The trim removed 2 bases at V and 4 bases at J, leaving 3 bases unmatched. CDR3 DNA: TGTGCCAGCAGTTACCGGGACAGGGGGCTGTACGAGCAGTACTTC. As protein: CASSYRDRGLYEQYF.

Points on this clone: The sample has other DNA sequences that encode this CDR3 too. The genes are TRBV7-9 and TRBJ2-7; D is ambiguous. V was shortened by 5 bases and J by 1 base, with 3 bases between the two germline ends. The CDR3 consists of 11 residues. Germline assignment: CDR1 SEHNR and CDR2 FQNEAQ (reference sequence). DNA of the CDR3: TGTGCCAGCAGCGTATCCTACGAGCAGTACTTC. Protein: CASSVSYEQYF.

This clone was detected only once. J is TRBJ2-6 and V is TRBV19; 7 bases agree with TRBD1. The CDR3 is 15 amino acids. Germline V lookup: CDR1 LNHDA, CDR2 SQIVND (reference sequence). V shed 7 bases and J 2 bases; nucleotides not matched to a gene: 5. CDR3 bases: TGTGCCAGTACCAAAGACAGGGCTGGGGCCAACGTCCTGACTTTC. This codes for CASTKDRAGANVLTF.